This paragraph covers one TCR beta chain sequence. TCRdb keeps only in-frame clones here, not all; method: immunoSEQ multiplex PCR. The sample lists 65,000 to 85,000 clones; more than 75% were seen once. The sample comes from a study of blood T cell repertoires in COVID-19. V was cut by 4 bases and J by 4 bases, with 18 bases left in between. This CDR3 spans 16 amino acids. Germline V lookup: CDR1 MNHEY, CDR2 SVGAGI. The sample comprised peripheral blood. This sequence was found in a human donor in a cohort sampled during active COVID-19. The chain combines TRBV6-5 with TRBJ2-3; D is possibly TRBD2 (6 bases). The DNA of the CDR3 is TGTGCCAGCAGTTTCCGGGACTCCCACTTCCCAGATACGCAGTATTTT. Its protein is CASSFRDSHFPDTQYF.